This T cell receptor (beta chain) was captured in a study of T cell responses to AZD1222 COVID-19 vaccine (dated by TCRdb to the early 2020s). Background for the entire study: Because spike-specific TCR depth and breadth did not differ between the two schedules, AZD1222 recipients who got a second dose at roughly 4 weeks were pooled with those who got a second dose at roughly 12 weeks. TCR sequencing was performed for roughly 250 trial participants, of whom 200 to 210 were given two doses of AZD1222 and around 25 were given two doses of MenACWY control vaccine. Trial participants were enrolled by age into subgroups of 18-55, 56-69 and 70-plus years, and approximately 150, 30 and 60 TCR-sequenced participants, respectively, were included in these subgroups. Summary of the overall study and its limitations: Epitopes outside the regions mutated in the B.1.351 and B.1.1.7 variants were reportedly recognized by nearly half of the unique spike-specific TCRs. In the small 56-69-year group, the increase in depth fell short of significance, most likely because of low power. Conclusions about previously exposed vaccinees were limited because only a handful of AZD1222 recipients were SARS-CoV-2 seropositive at baseline. Spike-specific TCR breadth and depth rose significantly after two AZD1222 doses compared with day 0 and with MenACWY recipients. Most participants were white British and females outnumbered males, and the authors suggested that clonal diversity may have been underestimated. No day 14 peak-response samples were available, so repertoires were characterized only after the peak T cell response. Vaccine-associated CD4 TCRs spanned the whole spike protein, with dominant responses in regions 160-218 and 743-854.

The CDR3 regions of human TCRbeta chains were analyzed by immunosequencing. From the authors' description of their analysis: TCRs in the repertoires were matched against a reference library of SARS-CoV-2-specific TCRs that had been generated with the MIRA antigen-specificity platform. Breadth was defined as the fraction of unique TCRs that were SARS-CoV-2-associated, and depth was defined as the fraction of total T cells that were SARS-CoV-2-associated. Each spike-specific TCR was assigned to its reactive spike region and to a CD4 or CD8 class using the MIRA data. Log10-transformed breadth and depth values were compared by one-way ANOVA with Sidak's multiple comparisons tests. TCRdb took this table from immuneACCESS and kept in-frame rearrangements with V and J called. Such tables lack part of the clones; where checked against another copy, unresolved V genes explain under half of the gap, and the rest is unexplained. Clone size and the V and J calls come from that table; the DNA yielded D and trimming. The sample has roughly 130,000 clones on record, about 90% of them singletons. Approximately 2.1% of the sample comes from the top ten.

The time point label, as the study defines it: baseline before first vaccination. Vaccinee samples were obtained from the UK trials COV001 and COV002, which included a single-blind randomized controlled phase 2/3 trial of AZD1222 (ChAdOx1 nCoV-19) in healthy adults. Trial participant PBMC samples were collected at day 0 and day 28 after the second dose for TCRbeta chain sequencing. As concerns this clone: No cognate antigen has been identified for it. Base qualities were left out, and no much larger clone turns up one base away.

Per the germline V gene, MDHEN is the CDR1 and SYDVKM is the CDR2. The CDR3 measures 13 amino acids from cysteine to phenylalanine. Only the CDR3 region is kept as DNA, spanning 39 bases read in frame from base 1. V sheds 3 bases and J sheds 4 bases, leaving 9 bases between their ends. The sample here was peripheral blood, taken on day 0 of AZD1222 vaccination. In this chain, TRBV28 is recombined with TRBJ1-2, with no reliable assignment of the D segment. The sequence was obtained from an adult in good health. The nucleotide sequence is TGTGCCAGCAGTTTCGTGGGGTTCTATGGCTACACCTTC. This is translated as CASSFVGFYGYTF.